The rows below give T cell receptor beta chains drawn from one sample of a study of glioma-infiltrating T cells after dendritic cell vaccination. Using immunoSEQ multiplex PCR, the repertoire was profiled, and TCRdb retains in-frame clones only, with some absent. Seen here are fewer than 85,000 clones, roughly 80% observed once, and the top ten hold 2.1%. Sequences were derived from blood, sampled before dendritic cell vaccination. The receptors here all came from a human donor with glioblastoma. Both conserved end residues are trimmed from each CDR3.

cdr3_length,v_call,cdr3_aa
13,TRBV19,ASSIKVGQGVEQF
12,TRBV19,ASSIGGRANEQF
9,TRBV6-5,ASVGDTEAF
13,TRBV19,ASSIGGDRNQPQH
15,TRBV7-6,ASSPLRIGTGQQPQH
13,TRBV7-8,ASSLGRGNAQPQH
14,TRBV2,ASSEGLAGFTDTQY
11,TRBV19,ASETGAGNTIY
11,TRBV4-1,ASSQGPYSPLH
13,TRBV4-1,ASSQTPGAAQTLH
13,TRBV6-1,ASSDSGRAYNEQF
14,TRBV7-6,ASSLANRGSYNEQF
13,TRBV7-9,ASSPTSGPYNEQF
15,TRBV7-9,ASSASGGSSVTDTQY
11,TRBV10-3,AISYRSDTEAF
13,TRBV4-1,ASSQDPPGSGELF
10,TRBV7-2,ASSSRSYEQY
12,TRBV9,ASSASGVYNEQF
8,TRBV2,AGSEGEAF
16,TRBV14,ASSQVGQDRAINQPQH
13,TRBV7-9,ASSPNTHPTDGYT
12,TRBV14,ASSPPRGEETQY
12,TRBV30,AWSPMRVELEAF
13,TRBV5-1,ASSLEAQGAGGYT
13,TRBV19,ASSALFFRTGELF
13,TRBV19,ASSPPGGLRYGYT
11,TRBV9,ASSVSSGNTIY
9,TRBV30,AWSLGGEQF
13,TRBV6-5,ASSYSGTSVWEQF
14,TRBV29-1,SVASGSGWGTGELF
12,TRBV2,ATSLTGRNTEAF
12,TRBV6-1,ASKTGVNGNEQF
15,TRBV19,ASSAGTSGRETDTQY
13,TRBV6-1,ASSGGTGGYNEQF
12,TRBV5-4,ASKPGQGNEKLF
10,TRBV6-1,AVLKGNQPQH
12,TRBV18,ASSYEEGNQPQH